These 2 T cell receptor beta chains share one sample of origin, sequenced in a study of tumor-infiltrating lymphocytes in primary liver carcinoma. Alongside blood RNA obtained from unsorted whole blood, germline DNA was also extracted. The investigators made TCR beta cDNA from 400 to 500 ng total RNA, using a constant-region primer. TCR beta libraries came from three nested multiplex PCR rounds using slightly modified ARM-PCR. The first two PCR rounds used TRBV1-TRBV30 primers with a Cbeta primer, around 10 cycles each. MiXCR, run by TCRdb on the multiplex PCR reads, gives a single entry per CDR3 protein. The profile covers fewer than 350,000 distinct CDR3 sequences, with approximately 65% appearing a single time and under 8% taken by the ten largest. Sequenced material: peripheral blood. The source is a man in his forties with primary liver carcinoma and hepatitis B virus infection.

In the case of this clonotype: Possible read error: a much larger clone is one base away. The genes are TRBV6-2 or TRBV6-3 and TRBJ2-1; D ambiguous. The CDR3 totals 14 residues. V was trimmed by 4 bases and J by 8 bases, leaving 15 bases between them. The germline CDR1 and CDR2 sequences are MNHEY and SVGEGT. CDR3 amino acids: CASSSRVAMHEQFF. The DNA for the CDR3 is TGTGCCAGCAGTTCACGGGTGGCCATGCATGAGCAGTTCTTC.

The genes are TRBV6-1 and TRBJ2-5; no firm D call. The CDR3 totals 14 residues. Looked up from germline, CDR1 is MNHNS and CDR2 is SASEGT. V lost 3 bases, J lost 5 bases, and 13 bases lay in between. The CDR3 DNA sequence: TGTGCCAGCAGTGAGATTGGGTTCGGGGAGACCCAGTACTTC. This codes for CASSEIGFGETQYF.